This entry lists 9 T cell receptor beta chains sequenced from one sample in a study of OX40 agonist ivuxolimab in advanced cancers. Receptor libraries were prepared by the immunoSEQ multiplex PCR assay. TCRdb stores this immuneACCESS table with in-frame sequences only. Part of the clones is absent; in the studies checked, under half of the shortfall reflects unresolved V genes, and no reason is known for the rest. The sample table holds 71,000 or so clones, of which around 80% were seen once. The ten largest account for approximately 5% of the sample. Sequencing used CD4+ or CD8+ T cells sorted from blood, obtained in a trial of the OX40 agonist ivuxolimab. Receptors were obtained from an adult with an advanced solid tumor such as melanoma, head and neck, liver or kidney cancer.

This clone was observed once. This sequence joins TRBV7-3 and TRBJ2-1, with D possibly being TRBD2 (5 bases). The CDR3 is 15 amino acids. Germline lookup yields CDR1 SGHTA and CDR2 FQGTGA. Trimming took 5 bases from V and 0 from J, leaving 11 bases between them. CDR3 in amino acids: CASSQTTSSYNEQFF. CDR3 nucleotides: TGTGCCAGCAGCCAGACTACGAGCTCCTACAATGAGCAGTTCTTC.

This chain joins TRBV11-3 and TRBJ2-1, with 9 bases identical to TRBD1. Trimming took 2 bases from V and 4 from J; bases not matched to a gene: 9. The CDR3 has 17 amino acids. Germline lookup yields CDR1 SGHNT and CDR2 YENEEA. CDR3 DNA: TGTGCCAGCAGCTTAAGGGGACCGGGACAGGGTTACAATGAGCAGTTCTTC. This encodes CASSLRGPGQGYNEQFF.

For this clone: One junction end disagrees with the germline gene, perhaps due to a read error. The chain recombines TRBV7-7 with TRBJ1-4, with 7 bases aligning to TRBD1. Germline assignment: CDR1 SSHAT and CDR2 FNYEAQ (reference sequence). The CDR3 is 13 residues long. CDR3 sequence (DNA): TGTGCCAGCAGCTTAGGCCAGGGGGAAAGACTGTTTTTT. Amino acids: CASSLGQGERLFF.

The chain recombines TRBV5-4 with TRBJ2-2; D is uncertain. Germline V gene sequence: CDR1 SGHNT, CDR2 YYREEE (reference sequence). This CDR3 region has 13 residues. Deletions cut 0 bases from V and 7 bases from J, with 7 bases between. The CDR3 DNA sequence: TGTGCCAGCAGCTTGGAGCTGATCGGGGAGCTGTTTTTT. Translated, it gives CASSLELIGELFF.

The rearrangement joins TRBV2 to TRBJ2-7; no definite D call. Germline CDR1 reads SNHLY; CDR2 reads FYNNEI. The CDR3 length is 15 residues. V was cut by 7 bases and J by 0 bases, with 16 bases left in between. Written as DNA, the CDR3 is TGTGCCAGCAACTCTTATTCTGCAAGCTCCTACGAGCAGTACTTC. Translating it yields CASNSYSASSYEQYF.

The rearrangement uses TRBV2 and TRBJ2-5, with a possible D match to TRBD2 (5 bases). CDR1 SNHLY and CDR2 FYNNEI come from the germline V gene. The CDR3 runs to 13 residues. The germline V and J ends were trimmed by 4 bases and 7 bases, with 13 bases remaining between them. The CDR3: CASSVDRERTQYF. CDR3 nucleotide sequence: TGTGCCAGCAGTGTTGATCGGGAACGGACCCAGTACTTC.

The CDR3 spells CASSDSGTGGNYGYTF. CDR3 DNA sequence: TGTGCCAGCAGTGATTCAGGGACAGGGGGGAACTATGGCTACACCTTC. The chain links TRBV6-1 to TRBJ1-2; 11 bases map to TRBD1. Looked up from germline, CDR1 is MNHNS and CDR2 is SASEGT. V was pared by 3 bases and J by 2 bases, with 5 bases of the junction left unmatched. The CDR3 totals 16 residues.

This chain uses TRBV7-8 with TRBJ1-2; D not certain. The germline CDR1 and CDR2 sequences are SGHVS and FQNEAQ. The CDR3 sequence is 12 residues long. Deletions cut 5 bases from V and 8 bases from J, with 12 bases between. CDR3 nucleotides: TGTGCCAGCAGCGAAAACGGCGGGGGCTACACCTTC. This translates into CASSENGGGYTF.

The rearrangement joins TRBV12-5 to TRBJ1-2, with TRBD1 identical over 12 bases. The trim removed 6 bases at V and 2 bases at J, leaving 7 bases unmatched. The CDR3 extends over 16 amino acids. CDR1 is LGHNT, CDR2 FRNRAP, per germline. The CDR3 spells CASGSGTGGTNYGYTF. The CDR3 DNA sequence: TGTGCTAGTGGGTCCGGGACAGGGGGCACCAACTATGGCTACACCTTC.